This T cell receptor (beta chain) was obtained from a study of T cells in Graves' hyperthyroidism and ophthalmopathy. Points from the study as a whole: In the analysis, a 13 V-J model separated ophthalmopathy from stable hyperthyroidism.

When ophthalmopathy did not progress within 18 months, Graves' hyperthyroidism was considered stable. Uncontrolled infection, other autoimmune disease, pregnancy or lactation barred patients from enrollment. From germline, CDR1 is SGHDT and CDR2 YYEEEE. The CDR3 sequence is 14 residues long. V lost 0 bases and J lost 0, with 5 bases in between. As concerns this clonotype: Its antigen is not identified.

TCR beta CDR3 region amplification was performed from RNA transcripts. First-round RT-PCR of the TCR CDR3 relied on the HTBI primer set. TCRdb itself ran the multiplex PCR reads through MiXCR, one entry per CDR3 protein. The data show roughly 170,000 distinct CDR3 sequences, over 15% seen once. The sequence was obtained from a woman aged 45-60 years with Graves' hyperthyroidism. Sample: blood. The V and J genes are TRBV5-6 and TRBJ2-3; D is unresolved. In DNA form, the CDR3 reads TGTGCCAGCAGCTTGGAACAAAGCACAGATACGCAGTATTTT. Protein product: CASSLEQSTDTQYF.